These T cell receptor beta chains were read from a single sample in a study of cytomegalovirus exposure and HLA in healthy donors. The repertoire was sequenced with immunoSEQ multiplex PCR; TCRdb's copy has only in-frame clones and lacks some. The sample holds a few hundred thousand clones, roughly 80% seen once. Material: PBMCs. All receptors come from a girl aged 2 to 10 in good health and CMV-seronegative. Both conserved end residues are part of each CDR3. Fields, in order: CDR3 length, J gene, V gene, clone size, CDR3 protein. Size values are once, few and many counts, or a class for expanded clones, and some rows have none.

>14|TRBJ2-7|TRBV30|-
CAWSWGGSSYEQYF
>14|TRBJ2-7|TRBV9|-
CASSVTGFGYEQYF
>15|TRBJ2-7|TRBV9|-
CASSAQRENTYEQYF
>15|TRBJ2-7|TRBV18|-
CASSVGNRVPYEQYF
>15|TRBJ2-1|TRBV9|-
CASSVGGGQYNEQFF
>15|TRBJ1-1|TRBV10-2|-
CASTSFGGANTEAFF
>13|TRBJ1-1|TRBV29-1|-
CSVRTGAYTEAFF
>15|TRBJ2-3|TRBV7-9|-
CASSLGQISTDTQYF
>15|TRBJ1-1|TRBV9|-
CASSGGGRLNTEAFF
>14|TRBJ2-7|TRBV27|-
CASSFKQGAYEQYF
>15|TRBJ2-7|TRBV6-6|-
CASSGAGGLTYEQYF
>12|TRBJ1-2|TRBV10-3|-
CAITGGGYGYTF
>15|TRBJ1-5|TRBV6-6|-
CASSYSGGSNQPQHF
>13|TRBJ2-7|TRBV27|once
CASSLMSSYEQYF
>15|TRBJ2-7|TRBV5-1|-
CASSSGTGRSYEQYF
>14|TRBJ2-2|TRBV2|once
CASKTSGNTGELFF
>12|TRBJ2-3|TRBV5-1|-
CASSADTDTQYF
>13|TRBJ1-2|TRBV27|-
CASRSTGDNGYTF
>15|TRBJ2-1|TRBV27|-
CASSFDRSSYNEQFF
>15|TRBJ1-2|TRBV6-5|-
CASSLVGGEGFSYTF
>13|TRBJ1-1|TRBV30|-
CAWTPTVGVGAFF
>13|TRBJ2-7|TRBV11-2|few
CASSLVSSYEQYF
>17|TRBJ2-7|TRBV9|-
CASSANLGLAATYEQYF
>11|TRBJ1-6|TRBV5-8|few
CASSPRDRGNF
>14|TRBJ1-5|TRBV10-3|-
CAISEGQGNQPQHF
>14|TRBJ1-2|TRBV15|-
CATSREEGRYGYTF